The clone carrying this T cell receptor beta chain came up a few times. What it binds is unknown. Use of 60 Vbeta and 13 Jbeta primers characterized the PCR. Libraries were prepared by immunoSEQ multiplex PCR; TCRdb keeps only in-frame clonotypes and omits some of them. The sample contains about 110,000 clones, over 65% of which appear only once. This sample was included in a study of cytomegalovirus exposure and HLA in healthy donors. From germline, CDR1 is SEHNR and CDR2 FQNEAQ (reference sequence). V was cut by 1 base and J by 8 bases, with 5 bases left in between. CDR3 length equals 12 residues. The study, taken as a whole, reports: In an earlier analysis, about 87% or about 30%: the productive usage of most TCR beta V segments. Cytomegalovirus association was assigned to approximately 160 TCR beta chains. Sequencing likely caused a cluster of highly shared sequence variants.

The TCR was taken from a man younger than 45 in good health and CMV-seropositive. The sample consisted of PBMCs. V and J are TRBV7-9 and TRBJ1-4, with unresolved D. The CDR3 region has the DNA TGTGCCAGCAGCTTAGTTGGCGAAAAACTGTTTTTT. Protein: CASSLVGEKLFF.